A selection of T cell receptor beta chains follows, all from one sample in a study of blood T cell repertoires in COVID-19. Repertoires were generated with immunoSEQ multiplex PCR, while TCRdb's copy carries only in-frame clones and drops some. This sample has approximately 300,000 clones, with around 81% found just once. The sample comprised peripheral blood. The receptors derive from a woman between 45 and 65 years old with active or convalescent COVID-19. The CDR3 runs from the conserved cysteine through the conserved F or W. A D gene is named only where the DNA matches it firmly. Rows give clone size only sometimes, using once, few, many, or a class for an expanded clone.

>.|TRBV11-3|TRBD1|TRBJ1-1
TGTGCCAGCAGCCGCGGACAGGGTGGAGTGGTCTTT
CASSRGQGGVVF
>.|TRBV11-2|TRBD2|TRBJ2-1
TGTGCCAGCAGCTTAGCGACTAGCGGGAGTCGGGTTGAGCAGTTCTTC
CASSLATSGSRVEQFF
>.|TRBV10-1|TRBD2|TRBJ2-7
TGCGCCAGCAGGGGGGGGAGACTAGCGGGAGTTGTGCCCTCCTACGAGCAGTACTTC
CASRGGRLAGVVPSYEQYF
>once|TRBV11-2|.|TRBJ2-3
TGTGCCAGCAGCCTCCCAGCGCCGGCTTATACGCAGTATTTT
CASSLPAPAYTQYF
>.|TRBV10-3|.|TRBJ2-1
TGTGCCATCGACACGGGAGTGAACAATGAGCAGTTCTTC
CAIDTGVNNEQFF
>.|TRBV14|TRBD1|TRBJ1-1
TGTGCCAGCAGCCCCGACAGGGGAGGGAACACTGAAGCTTTCTTT
CASSPDRGGNTEAFF
>.|TRBV3-1/TRBV3-2|.|TRBJ2-7
TGTGCCAGCAGCCAAGGACTTGCGCCTAGCTCCTACGAGCAGTACTTC
CASSQGLAPSSYEQYF
>.|TRBV5-5|.|TRBJ2-7
TGTGCCAGCAGCTGGGGCGTGGGCTACGAGCAGTACTTC
CASSWGVGYEQYF
>few|TRBV11-3|TRBD1|TRBJ1-2
TGTGCCAGCAGCTTAGACCATAAAGCAGGGGGCATCCGATATAACTATGGCTACACCTTC
CASSLDHKAGGIRYNYGYTF
>.|TRBV6-5|.|TRBJ1-6
TGTGCCAGCAGTAAGAGCTCCTATAATTCACCCCTCCACTTT
CASSKSSYNSPLHF
>.|TRBV19|.|TRBJ1-5
TGTGCCAGTAGTGGTCTAGTTGGCAATCAGCCCCAGCATTTT
CASSGLVGNQPQHF
>.|TRBV7-9|TRBD2|TRBJ2-2
TGTGCCAGCAGCTTCCCGGGACTAGCGACCGGGGAGCTGTTTTTT
CASSFPGLATGELFF
>once|TRBV9|TRBD2|TRBJ2-1
TGTGCCAGCAGCGTAGAACTAGCGGCGGTCAATGAGCAGTTCTTC
CASSVELAAVNEQFF
>.|TRBV9|.|TRBJ1-4
TGTGCCAGCAGCCCAGGGGACATAACTAATGAAAAACTGTTTTTT
CASSPGDITNEKLFF
>.|TRBV9|TRBD2|TRBJ2-1
TGTGCCAGCAGCGTAGGCGGGAGGGCCAATGAGCAGTTCTTC
CASSVGGRANEQFF
>.|TRBV5-8|.|TRBJ1-1
TGTGCCAGCAGCCGGGGTGGTGATGAAGCTTTCTTT
CASSRGGDEAFF
>.|TRBV4-1|.|TRBJ1-6
TGCGCCAGCAGCCGAGAAAAGGGGTTGGCAGGGCGTAATTCACCCCTCCACTTT
CASSREKGLAGRNSPLHF
>.|TRBV7-9|.|TRBJ1-4
TGTGCCAGCAGCGCCAACAGGGCCGTTAATGAAAAACTGTTTTTT
CASSANRAVNEKLFF
>few|TRBV7-9|.|TRBJ1-2
TGTGCCAGCAGCTTAGCAGGCAGGGAAGATGGCTACACCTTC
CASSLAGREDGYTF
>.|TRBV5-1|.|TRBJ1-2
TGCGCCAGCAGCTTGACCCCCCGGACAGATGGCTACACCTTC
CASSLTPRTDGYTF
>once|TRBV3-1/TRBV3-2|.|TRBJ2-3
TGTGCCAGCAGCCAAGGTGACTTCACAGATACGCAGTATTTT
CASSQGDFTDTQYF
>.|TRBV20-1|.|TRBJ2-1
TGCAGCGCTAGTTTGATAGTGGGGGCCTCCTTCCACAATGAGCAGTTCTTC
CSASLIVGASFHNEQFF
>once|TRBV5-4|.|TRBJ1-1
TGTGCCAGCAGCTTGCTTCAGGGCACTGAAGCTTTCTTT
CASSLLQGTEAFF
>.|TRBV13|.|TRBJ2-5
TGTGCCAGCAGCCTCCAAGAGACCCAGTACTTC
CASSLQETQYF
>.|TRBV14|.|TRBJ2-1
TGTGCCAGCAGCCCCAAAGGGGGGGTTGAGCAGTTCTTC
CASSPKGGVEQFF
>.|TRBV7-9|TRBD1|TRBJ1-2
TGTGCCAGCAGCACGCGCATTCAGGGGGCCCTTGACGGCTACACCTTC
CASSTRIQGALDGYTF
>.|TRBV30|.|TRBJ1-5
TGTGCCTGGAGTGCAGGGTTAAATCAGCCCCAGCATTTT
CAWSAGLNQPQHF
>few|TRBV29-1|.|TRBJ1-3
TGCAGCGTTACAGGGTTGGGTGGAAACACCATATATTTT
CSVTGLGGNTIYF
>.|TRBV19|.|TRBJ1-5
TGTGCCAGTAAGCCCGGGGGGGGCGGGAGCAATCAGCCCCAGCATTTT
CASKPGGGGSNQPQHF
>.|TRBV11-2|TRBD2|TRBJ2-7
TGTGCCAGCAGCCTCTACCCCCCGGGACTACGAGAGCAGTACTTC
CASSLYPPGLREQYF
>.|TRBV9|TRBD1|TRBJ2-1
TGTGCCAGCAGCGTAGGAGGACAGGGCTCCTACAATGAGCAGTTCTTC
CASSVGGQGSYNEQFF
>.|TRBV19|.|TRBJ2-7
TGTGCCAGTAGTATCACGTTACAGGCTTACGAGCAGTACTTC
CASSITLQAYEQYF
>.|TRBV6-2/TRBV6-3|TRBD2|TRBJ2-1
TGTGCCAGCAGCCCCCGGACTAGCGGTTCTTGGAATGAGCAGTTCTTC
CASSPRTSGSWNEQFF
>.|TRBV30|TRBD2|TRBJ2-7
TGTGCCTGGAGTCAGGGACTAGCGGGTTTGTACGAGCAGTACTTC
CAWSQGLAGLYEQYF
>few|TRBV28|.|TRBJ2-1
TGTGCCAGCAGCCTCCGCAATGAGCAGTTCTTC
CASSLRNEQFF
>few|TRBV2|TRBD1|TRBJ1-3
TGTGCCAGCAGTGATGGACAGGGGGGCCCGTCTGGAAACACCATATATTTT
CASSDGQGGPSGNTIYF
>once|TRBV28|TRBD1|TRBJ1-6
TGTGCCTGGGGGGACAGCCGCAATTCACCCCTCCACTTT
CAWGDSRNSPLHF
>.|TRBV5-6|TRBD1|TRBJ2-1
TGTGCCAGCAGCTATCTCGACAGGGGGGAGTCCTACAATGAGCAGTTCTTC
CASSYLDRGESYNEQFF
>.|TRBV3-1/TRBV3-2|.|TRBJ2-3
TGTGCCAGCAGCCCCGGGACTCTACTATTCCCAGATACGCAGTATTTT
CASSPGTLLFPDTQYF
>.|TRBV5-4|TRBD2|TRBJ2-2
TGTGCCAGCTCCCTTTCAGGGGGGGCTAGCGGGAGTCGGACCGGGGAGCTGTTTTTT
CASSLSGGASGSRTGELFF
>.|TRBV19|.|TRBJ2-3
TGTGCCAGTAGTATTGGGCTGGGGGGAGATACGCAGTATTTT
CASSIGLGGDTQYF
>once|TRBV19|TRBD2|TRBJ2-1
TGTGCCAGTAGTAAAAGACTAGCGGGAGTCAATGAGCAGTTCTTC
CASSKRLAGVNEQFF
>.|TRBV29-1|TRBD2|TRBJ2-7
TGCAGCGTTGTTGGGCTACTGGGCGGGAGCGACCGTGTTTACGAGCAGTACTTC
CSVVGLLGGSDRVYEQYF
>.|TRBV6-4|TRBD1|TRBJ2-7
TGTGCCAGCAGTGACTCATTTCCGGGACAGGGGGACGAGCAGTACTTC
CASSDSFPGQGDEQYF
>.|TRBV5-1|TRBD2|TRBJ2-7
TGCGCCAGCAGCTTGGATGCGGGAGCCTCCTACGAGCAGTACTTC
CASSLDAGASYEQYF
>once|TRBV2|.|TRBJ1-2
TGTGCCAGCAGTGAAGCAAGGGGGATGGGGTATGGCTACACCTTC
CASSEARGMGYGYTF
>.|TRBV30|TRBD2|TRBJ2-3
TGTGCCTGGAGTGTAGCTAGCGGGAGCACAGATACGCAGTATTTT
CAWSVASGSTDTQYF
>.|TRBV7-9|.|TRBJ1-6
TGTGCCAGCAGCCTCGACAGAATCAATTCACCCCTCCACTTT
CASSLDRINSPLHF
>.|TRBV6-1|.|TRBJ1-1
TGTGCCAGCAGTGACGGTACCGGCAGGGCCCTGTGGGACACTGAAGCTTTCTTT
CASSDGTGRALWDTEAFF
>.|TRBV7-9|.|TRBJ1-4
TGTGCCAGCAGCTTTCAGGGGCTTGGGAATGAAAAACTGTTTTTT
CASSFQGLGNEKLFF
>.|TRBV7-7|.|TRBJ2-1
TGTGCTAGCAGCTTAGCCACAGGGAGTGAGCAGTTCTTC
CASSLATGSEQFF
>.|TRBV12-3/TRBV12-4|.|TRBJ1-2
TGTGCCAGCACCCACCGACGGCTCGGGGGCTACACCTTC
CASTHRRLGGYTF